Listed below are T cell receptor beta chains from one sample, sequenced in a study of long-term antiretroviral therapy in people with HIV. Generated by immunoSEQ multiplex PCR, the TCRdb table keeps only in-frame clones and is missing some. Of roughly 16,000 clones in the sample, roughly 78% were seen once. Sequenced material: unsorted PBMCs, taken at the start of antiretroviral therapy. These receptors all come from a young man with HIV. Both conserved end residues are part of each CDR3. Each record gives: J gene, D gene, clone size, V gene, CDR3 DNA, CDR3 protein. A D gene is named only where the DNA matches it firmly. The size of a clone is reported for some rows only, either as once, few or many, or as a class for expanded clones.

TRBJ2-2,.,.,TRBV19,TGTGCCAGTAGTATAAGTGACTTCGGAATAGGGGAGCTGTTTTTT,CASSISDFGIGELFF
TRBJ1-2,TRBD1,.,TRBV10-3,TGTGCCATCAGTGAGACAAATTCCGGGACAGGGAGGACTGGCTACACCTTC,CAISETNSGTGRTGYTF
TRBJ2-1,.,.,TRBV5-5,TGTGCCAGCAGCTCCGGGACGGGGGGCTCCTTTTACTACAATGAGCAGTTCTTC,CASSSGTGGSFYYNEQFF
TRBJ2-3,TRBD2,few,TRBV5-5,TGTGCCAGCAGCTTAGGGACTAGCGGGAGTGGAGATACGCAGTATTTT,CASSLGTSGSGDTQYF
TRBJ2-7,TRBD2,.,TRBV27,TGTGCCAGCGCTCGCCCGGGACTAGCGAACGAGCAGTACTTC,CASARPGLANEQYF
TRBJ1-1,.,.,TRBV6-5,TGTGCCAGCAGCGACACAGGGCGCACTGAAGCTTTCTTT,CASSDTGRTEAFF
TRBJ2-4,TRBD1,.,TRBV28,TGTGCCAGCAGTTTACCAGGACAGGGGAGAAACATTCAGTACTTC,CASSLPGQGRNIQYF
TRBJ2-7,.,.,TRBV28,TGTGCCAGCAGTCTTTCCGGGACACCTGACTACGAGCAGTACTTC,CASSLSGTPDYEQYF
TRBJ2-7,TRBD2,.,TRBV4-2,TGTGCCAGCAGCCCAGCGGTGGGCGGGGGGTTCCACGAGCAGTACTTC,CASSPAVGGGFHEQYF
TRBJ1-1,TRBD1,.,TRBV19,TGTGCCAGTAGTTCCAAGTCCGGGACAGGGGGCTATTGGGTGTTGAACACTGAAGCTTTCTTT,CASSSKSGTGGYWVLNTEAFF
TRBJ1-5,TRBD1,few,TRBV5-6,TGTGCCAGCAGCATTACGGGACAGAGCAATCAGCCCCAGCATTTT,CASSITGQSNQPQHF
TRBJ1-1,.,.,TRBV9,TGTGCCAGCAGCCCCCAGGGAGGCGCGTTTTCAGAGGAAGCTTTCTTT,CASSPQGGAFSEEAFF
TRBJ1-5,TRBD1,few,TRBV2,TGTGCCAGCAGTGACGGACAGGGCAATCAGCCCCAGCATTTT,CASSDGQGNQPQHF
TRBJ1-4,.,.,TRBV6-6,TGTGCCAGCAGTCGGGGGACTGGCCTTTCTGAAAAACTGTTTTTT,CASSRGTGLSEKLFF
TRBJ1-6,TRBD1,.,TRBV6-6,TGTGCCAGCAGTTACTCCGAGACAGGGAGCAATTCACCCCTCCACTTT,CASSYSETGSNSPLHF